A single sample is the source of the 5 T cell receptor beta chains below, sequenced in a study of tumor-infiltrating lymphocytes in localized non-small cell lung cancer. Libraries were prepared by immunoSEQ multiplex PCR; TCRdb keeps only in-frame clonotypes and omits some of them. The table records around 25,000 clones, approximately 70% of them present only once. The specimen sequenced was lung tumor tissue. These receptor sequences come from a human donor with non-small cell lung cancer.

The rearrangement joins TRBV7-2 to TRBJ1-2; no definite D call. The CDR3 contains 13 residues. The germline gives CDR1 SGHTA, CDR2 FQGNSA. The V and J ends lost 5 bases and 6 bases respectively, with 13 bases between them. As DNA, the CDR3 is TGTGCCAGCAGCCCCCTGGGCGTTAATGGCTACACCTTC. This translates into CASSPLGVNGYTF.

The gene calls are TRBV7-9 and TRBJ1-1; D is unresolved. Trimming took off 4 bases at V and 10 bases at J, with 13 bases between the two ends. In germline, CDR1 is SEHNR, CDR2 FQNEAQ (reference sequence). This CDR3 is built from 12 residues. CDR3 DNA sequence: TGTGCCAGCAGCTCCACGGGGTGGGGAGCTTTCTTT. Translated: CASSSTGWGAFF.

This clone was observed once. J is TRBJ1-1 and V is TRBV6-5; perhaps TRBD1 as D (5 bases). The germline gives CDR1 MNHEY, CDR2 SVGAGI. V was shortened by 0 bases and J by 0 bases, with 8 bases between the two germline ends. The CDR3 sequence is 15 residues long. The DNA for the CDR3 is TGTGCCAGCAGTTACTCCGACAGTTTGAACACTGAAGCTTTCTTT. It yields the protein CASSYSDSLNTEAFF.

This chain uses TRBV6-6 with TRBJ2-1; D perhaps matches TRBD2 (5 bases). Germline V gene sequence: CDR1 MNHNY, CDR2 SVGAGI (reference sequence). There are 15 residues in the CDR3. V shed 5 bases and J shed 3 bases, with 14 bases lying between them. This CDR3 is CASSPGERFYNEQFF. For the CDR3, the DNA is TGTGCCAGCAGTCCCGGCGAGCGGTTCTACAATGAGCAGTTCTTC.

V and J are TRBV9 and TRBJ2-7; the D is unclear. The CDR3 length is 13 residues. Trimming cost V 0 bases and J 3 bases, with 7 bases left between them. The germline gives CDR1 SGDLS, CDR2 YYNGEE. This chain's CDR3 is CASSVAGSYEQYF. CDR3 DNA sequence: TGTGCCAGCAGCGTAGCTGGCAGCTACGAGCAGTACTTC. Using reference TRBV9 and TRBJ2-7 for the parts outside the CDR3, the full variable domain is DSGVTQTPKHLITATGQRVTLRCSPRSGDLSVYWYQQSLDQGLQFLIQYYNGEERAKGNILERFSAQQFPDLHSELNLSSLELGDSALYFCASSVAGSYEQYFGPGTRLTVT.